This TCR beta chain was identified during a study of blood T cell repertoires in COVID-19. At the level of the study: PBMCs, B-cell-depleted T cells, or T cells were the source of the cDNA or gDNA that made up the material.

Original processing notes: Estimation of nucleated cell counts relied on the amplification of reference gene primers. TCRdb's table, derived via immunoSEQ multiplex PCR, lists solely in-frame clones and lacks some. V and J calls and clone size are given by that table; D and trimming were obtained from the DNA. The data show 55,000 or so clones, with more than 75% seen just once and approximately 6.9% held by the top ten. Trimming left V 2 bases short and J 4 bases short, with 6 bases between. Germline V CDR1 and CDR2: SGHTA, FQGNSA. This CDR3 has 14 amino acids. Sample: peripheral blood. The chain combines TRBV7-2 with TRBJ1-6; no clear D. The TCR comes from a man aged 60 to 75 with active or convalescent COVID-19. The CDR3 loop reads CASSLQNYNSPLHF. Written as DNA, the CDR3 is TGTGCCAGCAGCTTACAGAATTATAATTCACCCCTCCACTTT.